Listed here is a single T cell receptor (beta chain). Its antigen remains unknown. Here immunoSEQ multiplex PCR was the method, and the copy in TCRdb shows in-frame clones only, minus some. This repertoire shows just under 45,000 clones, 85% to 95% found once; its top ten account for under 5%. Germline V gene sequence: CDR1 SGHAT, CDR2 FQNNGV. V lost 5 bases and J lost 5, with 19 bases in between. The CDR3 consists of 16 residues. Time point indicated: week 23, last vaccination. In the vaccine, a single dose held 300 ug of the mutant IDH1 20-mer peptide, along with topical imiquimod. The data originate from a study of a mutant IDH1 vaccine in newly diagnosed glioma.

This sequence originates from a man aged 45-65 years with glioma. V usage is TRBV11-2 and J usage is TRBJ2-1; weak D call: TRBD2 (6 bases). The material was PBMCs, obtained from a glioma patient whose treatment included an IDH1 peptide vaccine. CDR3: CASSPRVSGYDNEQFF. DNA of the CDR3: TGTGCCAGCAGCCCCCGGGTTAGCGGATACGACAATGAGCAGTTCTTC.